A selection of T cell receptor beta chains follows, all from one sample in a study of neoadjuvant anti-PD-1 for oral cavity cancer. Sequencing used immunoSEQ multiplex PCR; TCRdb keeps in-frame clones, though not all of them. The sample records 11,000 to 15,000 clones, 70% to 80% being singletons. Sequenced material: PBMCs, taken after nivolumab (anti-PD-1) treatment. Receptor source: a person between 40 and 85 years old with oral cavity squamous cell carcinoma. Each CDR3 is given with its conserved first and last residue. The D gene is left open where the match is weak. Only some rows state a clone size, as once, few, many or a class for expanded clones.

TRBJ1-6	NA	14	NA	TRBV7-9	CASTQGRGRPALHF	TGTGCCAGCACCCAAGGCAGGGGCCGTCCGGCCCTCCACTTT
TRBJ1-1	NA	17	NA	TRBV7-8	CASSLARGPSRNTEAFF	TGTGCCAGCAGCTTAGCCCGGGGCCCGTCACGGAACACTGAAGCTTTCTTT
TRBJ2-6	NA	14	NA	TRBV29-1	CSVDEGMGANVLTF	TGCAGCGTTGACGAGGGCATGGGGGCCAACGTCCTGACTTTC
TRBJ1-5	NA	13	NA	TRBV5-1	CASSLGGRQPQHF	TGCGCCAGCAGCTTGGGGGGACGACAGCCCCAGCATTTT
TRBJ2-1	NA	13	NA	TRBV6-1	CASRLLSYNEQFF	TGTGCCAGCAGGCTACTCTCCTACAATGAGCAGTTCTTC
TRBJ1-1	NA	13	TRBD1	TRBV2	CASRLDRGSEAFF	TGTGCCAGCAGACTCGACAGGGGGTCTGAAGCTTTCTTT
TRBJ2-3	NA	14	TRBD2	TRBV7-3	CASSLLAGEDTQYF	TGTGCCAGCAGCTTATTAGCGGGGGAAGATACGCAGTATTTT
TRBJ1-2	few	11	NA	TRBV4-1	CASSQRGGYTF	TGCGCCAGCAGCCAGAGGGGGGGCTACACCTTC
TRBJ1-2	NA	16	TRBD1	TRBV6-1	CASSEAGTGGDWGYTF	TGTGCCAGCAGTGAAGCGGGGACAGGGGGGGATTGGGGCTACACCTTC
TRBJ2-7	NA	13	TRBD1	TRBV7-8	CASSSRTGYEQYF	TGTGCCAGCAGCTCAAGGACAGGCTACGAGCAGTACTTC
TRBJ1-2	few	13	NA	TRBV6-1	CASRDGRNYGYTF	TGTGCCAGCAGAGATGGGAGGAACTATGGCTACACCTTC
TRBJ1-2	NA	16	NA	TRBV5-5	CASSRGEVIGGHGYTF	TGTGCCAGCAGCAGGGGGGAGGTAATCGGAGGGCATGGCTACACCTTC
TRBJ2-7	NA	15	TRBD2	TRBV5-1	CASSLEVTSPLEQYF	TGCGCCAGCAGCTTGGAGGTGACTAGCCCCCTGGAGCAGTACTTC
TRBJ2-6	few	14	NA	TRBV6-5	CASSQTVGANVLTF	TGTGCCAGCAGTCAGACAGTTGGGGCCAACGTCCTGACTTTC
TRBJ2-1	NA	14	TRBD1	TRBV29-1	CSVDRDRGLDEQFF	TGCAGCGTTGACCGGGACAGGGGGCTCGATGAGCAGTTCTTC
TRBJ2-3	NA	13	NA	TRBV9	CASSVGSTDTQYF	TGTGCCAGCAGCGTAGGTAGCACAGATACGCAGTATTTT
TRBJ2-5	NA	15	TRBD1	TRBV5-1	CASIPDAGTAETQYF	TGCGCCAGCATCCCCGATGCCGGGACAGCAGAGACCCAGTACTTC
TRBJ2-3	once	15	NA	TRBV4-1	CASSHQGFSTDTQYF	TGCGCCAGCAGCCACCAGGGGTTTAGCACAGATACGCAGTATTTT
TRBJ2-1	once	11	NA	TRBV20-1	CSASILHEQFF	TGCAGTGCTAGTATTCTGCATGAGCAGTTCTTC
TRBJ2-5	once	16	NA	TRBV7-9	CASSSGPSLQKETQYF	TGTGCCAGCAGCTCTGGGCCGAGTTTACAAAAAGAGACCCAGTACTTC
TRBJ2-3	NA	14	NA	TRBV4-1	CASSQGHTGDTQYF	TGCGCCAGCAGCCAGGGCCATACGGGAGATACGCAGTATTTT
TRBJ1-2	NA	14	NA	TRBV10-2	CASSEGALTYGYTF	TGCGCCAGCAGTGAAGGTGCATTAACCTATGGCTACACCTTC
TRBJ1-1	NA	16	NA	TRBV19	CASSIFRGGRNTEAFF	TGTGCCAGTAGTATATTCAGGGGCGGTCGGAACACTGAAGCTTTCTTT
TRBJ1-1	NA	13	NA	TRBV5-1	CASSLEGGTEAFF	TGCGCCAGCAGCTTGGAGGGTGGAACTGAAGCTTTCTTT
TRBJ1-1	NA	13	NA	TRBV11-2	CASSLVQGTEAFF	TGTGCCAGCAGCTTAGTACAGGGAACTGAAGCTTTCTTT
TRBJ2-1	NA	16	TRBD2	TRBV28	CASSSAAGGILNEQFF	TGTGCCAGCAGCTCGGCAGCGGGAGGAATCCTCAATGAGCAGTTCTTC
TRBJ2-3	NA	17	TRBD2	TRBV6-1	CASGGVFSGSRGDTQYF	TGTGCCAGCGGTGGGGTTTTTAGCGGGAGCAGAGGAGATACGCAGTATTTT
TRBJ1-4	NA	15	NA	TRBV5-6	CASSPGGRGAEKLFF	TGTGCCAGCAGCCCCGGGGGGAGAGGAGCTGAAAAACTGTTTTTT
TRBJ2-3	NA	15	TRBD1	TRBV11-2	CASSLIRGPYDTQYF	TGTGCCAGCAGCTTAATCAGGGGGCCGTACGATACGCAGTATTTT
TRBJ1-5	few	13	NA	TRBV12-5	CASGLRLNQPQHF	TGTGCTAGTGGTTTGAGACTTAATCAGCCCCAGCATTTT
TRBJ2-1	NA	15	TRBD2	TRBV10-3	CAIRELAGVFDEQFF	TGTGCCATCAGAGAACTAGCGGGAGTCTTCGATGAGCAGTTCTTC
TRBJ2-1	NA	13	NA	TRBV5-1	CASSLDRAREQFF	TGCGCCAGCAGCTTGGACAGAGCCCGTGAGCAGTTCTTC
TRBJ1-3	NA	17	NA	TRBV9	CASSLSPGQAFGNTIYF	TGTGCCAGCAGCTTATCCCCGGGACAAGCTTTTGGAAACACCATATATTTT
TRBJ1-2	few	14	NA	TRBV5-1	CASSLTGLIYGYTF	TGCGCCAGCAGCTTAACGGGATTGATTTATGGCTACACCTTC
TRBJ2-7	NA	14	NA	TRBV10-2	CASSGSSGPYEQYF	TGCGCCAGCAGTGGAAGCAGCGGACCCTACGAGCAGTACTTC
TRBJ2-1	NA	14	TRBD2	TRBV2	CASSGLADYNEQFF	TGTGCCAGCAGTGGCCTAGCGGACTACAATGAGCAGTTCTTC
TRBJ2-1	NA	17	NA	TRBV4-2	CASSREGRGFSYNEQFF	TGTGCCAGCAGCCGCGAGGGGCGGGGTTTCTCCTACAATGAGCAGTTCTTC
TRBJ1-5	few	16	NA	TRBV9	CASSPGTGLSNQPQHF	TGTGCCAGCAGCCCAGGCACGGGGCTTAGCAATCAGCCCCAGCATTTT
TRBJ2-7	NA	15	NA	TRBV5-1	CASSLMSGGGYEQYF	TGCGCCAGCAGCTTGATGTCTGGGGGCGGCTACGAGCAGTACTTC
TRBJ1-2	NA	14	NA	TRBV27	CASSLAAGRNGYTF	TGTGCCAGCAGTTTGGCGGCAGGGAGGAATGGCTACACCTTC